What follows are 21 T cell receptor beta chains derived from one specimen sequenced in a study of T cell responses to AZD1222 COVID-19 vaccine. The method was immunoSEQ multiplex PCR; TCRdb's version includes in-frame clones alone and lacks a portion of them. The sample contains some 180,000 clones, about 90% of which appear only once. Sequences were derived from peripheral blood, sampled 28 days after the second AZD1222 dose. These receptors all stem from an adult who received the AZD1222 COVID-19 vaccine.

The chain employs TRBV27 and TRBJ1-1; D gene uncertain. Looked up from germline, CDR1 is MNHEY and CDR2 is SMNVEV (reference sequence). V gave up 3 bases and J gave up 0 bases, with 5 bases separating them. The CDR3 spans 13 residues. The chain's CDR3 is CASSLMLNTEAFF. For the CDR3, the DNA is TGTGCCAGCAGTTTGATGTTGAACACTGAAGCTTTCTTT.

The V gene is TRBV7-9, the J gene TRBJ1-1; D uncertain. The V end lost 1 base, the J end lost 8 bases, and 8 bases lay between the germline ends. Germline-derived CDR1 and CDR2 are SEHNR and FQNEAQ (reference sequence). This CDR3 region has 12 residues. In DNA form, the CDR3 reads TGTGCCAGCAGCTTAGGGCGGCCGGAAGCTTTCTTT. This codes for CASSLGRPEAFF.

This clone has just one count. The rearrangement joins TRBV10-1 to TRBJ2-7; 9 nucleotides match TRBD2. The CDR3 is 13 amino acids. The J segment lost 2 bases and the V segment lost 8 bases, leaving 4 bases of the junction unmatched. Germline V gene lookup returns CDR1 WNHNN and CDR2 SYGVQD (reference sequence). CDR3 sequence reads: CASGASGTYEQYF. The DNA for the CDR3 is TGCGCCAGCGGGGCTAGCGGGACCTACGAGCAGTACTTC.

This sequence joins TRBV4-2 and TRBJ1-1; no reliable D call. The germline V and J ends were trimmed by 4 bases and 0 bases, with 12 bases remaining between them. The CDR3 has 15 amino acids. CDR1 LGHNA and CDR2 YNFKEQ come from the germline V gene. As DNA, the CDR3 is TGTGCCAGCAGCCCCGAATGGAACATGAACACTGAAGCTTTCTTT. Its protein is CASSPEWNMNTEAFF.

The chain links TRBV7-9 to TRBJ2-7; D possibly matches TRBD1 or TRBD2 (5 bases each). Germline values: CDR1 SEHNR, CDR2 FQNEAQ (reference sequence). Trimming pared 2 bases from V and 6 bases from J, leaving 23 bases between. This CDR3 is built from 17 residues. CDR3: CASSLFTGLGVTREQYF. CDR3 coding DNA: TGTGCCAGCAGCTTATTTACGGGATTAGGGGTGACACGCGAGCAGTACTTC.

V usage is TRBV6-1 and J usage is TRBJ1-2, with D tentatively TRBD1 (6 bases). Germline CDR1 and CDR2: MNHNS and SASEGT. Trimming pared 2 bases from V and 7 bases from J, leaving 20 bases between. This CDR3 has 16 amino acids. The CDR3 region has the DNA TGTGCCAGCAGTGAATTCAGGGGCGGCGGAAGGAGTGGCTACACCTTC. Translation: CASSEFRGGGRSGYTF.

The rearrangement links TRBV28 to TRBJ2-1, with D maybe TRBD1 (6 bases). In germline, CDR1 is MDHEN, CDR2 SYDVKM. V dropped 10 bases and J dropped 3 bases, with 28 bases sitting between them. This CDR3 is built from 18 residues. The CDR3 loop is CATRSPPNRDTNYNEQFF. CDR3 in DNA: TGTGCCACCCGGTCCCCCCCCAACCGGGACACGAACTACAATGAGCAGTTCTTC. Combining the CDR3 with reference TRBV28 and TRBJ2-1 gives the whole variable domain DVKVTQSSRYLVKRTGEKVFLECVQDMDHENMFWYRQDPGLGLRLIYFSYDVKMKEKGDIPEGYSVSREKKERFSLILESASTNQTSMYLCATRSPPNRDTNYNEQFFGPGTRLTVL.

The chain employs TRBV3-1 (or the pseudogene TRBV3-2) and TRBJ1-1, with 9 bases matching TRBD1. After removal of 4 bases from V and 6 bases from J, the junction contained 9 bases not matched to a gene. The CDR3 has 15 residues. Germline V lookup: CDR1 LGHDT, CDR2 YNNKEL (reference sequence). The CDR3 reads CASSPRGNRGPEAFF. CDR3 bases: TGTGCCAGCAGCCCCCGGGGAAACAGGGGGCCTGAAGCTTTCTTT.

This chain connects TRBV27 to TRBJ1-5, with D tentatively TRBD1 (5 bases). Germline V gene lookup returns CDR1 MNHEY and CDR2 SMNVEV (reference sequence). Trimming left V 2 bases short and J 6 bases short, with 11 bases between. The CDR3 spans 14 residues. The CDR3 DNA follows: TGTGCCAGCAGTTTACGAGGGGAAGGTCAGCCCCAGCATTTT. The encoded protein is CASSLRGEGQPQHF.

V usage is TRBV5-4 and J usage is TRBJ2-5; the match to TRBD2 covers 8 bases. CDR1 and CDR2 from the germline V gene are SGHNT and YYREEE (reference sequence). Trimming took 2 bases from V and 0 from J; bases not matched to a gene: 6. The CDR3 consists of 16 residues. CDR3 sequence reads: CASSFRVAGNQETQYF. CDR3 DNA sequence: TGTGCCAGCAGCTTTAGGGTAGCGGGGAACCAAGAGACCCAGTACTTC.

The chain uses TRBV3-1 (or the pseudogene TRBV3-2) and TRBJ2-2; 8 bases align to TRBD1. Germline lookup yields CDR1 LGHDT and CDR2 YNNKEL (reference sequence). V shed 4 bases and J 4 bases; nucleotides not matched to a gene: 8. CDR3 length equals 16 residues. The CDR3 sequence: CASSPGQGLSTGELFF. As DNA, the CDR3 is TGTGCCAGCAGCCCTGGACAGGGTTTGAGCACCGGGGAGCTGTTTTTT.

The CDR3 here is CATSDSGTGGYEQYF. The CDR3 nucleotides are TGTGCCACCAGTGATTCCGGGACAGGGGGATACGAGCAGTACTTC. The chain joins TRBV24-1 to TRBJ2-7; 11 bases map to TRBD1. The CDR3 consists of 15 residues. The V and J ends lost 2 bases and 4 bases, in that order; junction bases with no gene match: 3. The germline CDR1 and CDR2 sequences are KGHDR and SFDVKD.

CDR3 protein: CASSPRVHRQLLYGYTF. Here the CDR3 DNA reads TGTGCCAGCAGCCCACGAGTCCACCGACAGCTACTCTATGGCTACACCTTC. The rearrangement uses TRBV6-2 or TRBV6-3 and TRBJ1-2; D might be TRBD1 (5 bases). V lost 6 bases and J lost 4, with 24 bases in between. The CDR3 loop spans 17 amino acids. CDR1 is MNHEY, CDR2 SVGEGT, per germline.

The CDR3 is CASSYRDRGNYGYTF. The CDR3, as DNA: TGTGCCAGCAGTTACCGGGACAGGGGAAACTATGGCTACACCTTC. This chain uses TRBV6-9 with TRBJ1-2; 10 positions agree with TRBD1. CDR1 MNHGY and CDR2 SVAAGI come from the germline V gene. The CDR3 consists of 15 residues. Trimming removed 3 bases from V and 2 bases from J; junction bases left unmatched: 3.

This rearrangement joins TRBV4-3 to TRBJ2-1, with D perhaps matching TRBD2 (7 bases). The CDR3 spans 15 residues. Looked up from germline, CDR1 is LGHNA and CDR2 is YSLEER. V gave up 5 bases and J gave up 4 bases, with 15 bases separating them. The CDR3 loop reads CASSKRGGLYNEQFF. CDR3 bases: TGCGCCAGCAGCAAGAGGGGGGGACTATACAATGAGCAGTTCTTC.

This chain links TRBV2 with TRBJ2-7, with D perhaps matching TRBD2 (6 bases). V was cut by 5 bases and J by 5 bases, with 7 bases left in between. CDR1 and CDR2 from the germline V gene are SNHLY and FYNNEI. The CDR3 has 11 amino acids. CDR3 amino acids: CASSWRDEQYF. The CDR3 nucleotides are TGTGCCAGCAGTTGGAGGGACGAGCAGTACTTC.

V and J are TRBV5-1 and TRBJ2-2, with 11 nucleotides matching TRBD1. Germline trimming cut 4 bases from V and 7 bases from J; bases unmatched to any gene: 6. CDR1 and CDR2 (germline): SGHRS, YFSETQ. The length of the CDR3 is 15 residues. The CDR3 loop reads CASSRTGGASGELFF. CDR3 DNA sequence: TGCGCCAGCAGCCGGACAGGGGGCGCGAGCGGGGAGCTGTTTTTT.

The chain is built from TRBV4-2 and TRBJ2-1, with 11 bases fitting TRBD1. Germline lookup yields CDR1 LGHNA and CDR2 YNFKEQ. CDR3 length: 14 amino acids. The V segment lost 7 bases and the J segment 8 bases; nucleotides outside the gene matches: 7. The CDR3 nucleotides read TGTGCCAGCACCTCTGGACAGGGGGCATATGAGCAGTTCTTC. This encodes CASTSGQGAYEQFF.

The chain combines TRBV18 with TRBJ2-7, with D possibly being TRBD2 (5 bases). Trimming took off 3 bases at V and 6 bases at J, with 12 bases between the two ends. Per the germline V gene, CDR1 is KGHSH and CDR2 is LQKENI. The CDR3 has 13 residues. The CDR3 nucleotides read TGTGCCAGCTCACCTATCGGGATGGGCGAGCAGTACTTC. Translated: CASSPIGMGEQYF.

The chain combines TRBV27 with TRBJ2-5, with 7 bases lining up with TRBD2. This CDR3 has 15 amino acids. Germline trimming cut 5 bases from V and 2 bases from J; bases unmatched to any gene: 8. Germline V gene data show CDR1 as MNHEY and CDR2 as SMNVEV (reference sequence). The CDR3 region is CASSPTSRTQETQYF. DNA for the CDR3: TGTGCCAGCAGTCCGACTAGCCGGACACAAGAGACCCAGTACTTC.

V gene TRBV3-1 (or the pseudogene TRBV3-2) combines with J gene TRBJ2-2; weak D call: TRBD1 (6 bases). Germline CDR1 and CDR2: LGHDT and YNNKEL (reference sequence). V gave up 4 bases and J gave up 1 base, with 10 bases separating them. This CDR3 has 15 amino acids. Written as DNA, the CDR3 is TGTGCCAGCAGCCGTCGGACAGAGAACACCGGGGAGCTGTTTTTT. Encoded protein: CASSRRTENTGELFF.